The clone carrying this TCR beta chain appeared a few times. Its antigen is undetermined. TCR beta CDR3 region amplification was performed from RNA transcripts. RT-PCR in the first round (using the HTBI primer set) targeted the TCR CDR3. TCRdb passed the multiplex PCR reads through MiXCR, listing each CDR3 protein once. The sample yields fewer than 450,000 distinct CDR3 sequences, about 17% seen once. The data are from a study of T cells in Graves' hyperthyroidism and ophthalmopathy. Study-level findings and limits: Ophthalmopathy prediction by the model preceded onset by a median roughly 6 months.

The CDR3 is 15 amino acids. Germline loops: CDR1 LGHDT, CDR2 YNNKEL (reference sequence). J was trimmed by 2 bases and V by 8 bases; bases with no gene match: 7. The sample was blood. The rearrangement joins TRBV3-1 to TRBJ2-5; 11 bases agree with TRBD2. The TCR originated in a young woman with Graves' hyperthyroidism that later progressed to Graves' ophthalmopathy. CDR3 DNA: TGTGCCAGCCGACAAACTAGCGGGGGACAAGAGACCCAGTACTTC. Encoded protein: CASRQTSGGQETQYF.